Below, 9 T cell receptor beta chains from the same sample are listed, as sequenced in a study of identical twins. MiXCR, applied by TCRdb to the 5' RACE reads, yields one record per CDR3 protein. This table has 470,000 or so distinct CDR3 sequences, more than 20% appearing once. Another study also made use of these data, one on T cells expressing NK-cell markers.

Sequencing input: CD4+ T cells sorted from blood. The receptors derive from a woman aged 18-29 years in good health.

This clonotype was seen a few times. V gene TRBV20-1 combines with J gene TRBJ1-4; 7 positions match TRBD1. The J segment lost 8 bases and the V segment lost 3 bases, leaving 3 bases of the junction unmatched. This CDR3 comprises 12 residues. The germline V gene encodes CDR1 DFQATT and CDR2 SNEGSKA (reference sequence). CDR3 nucleotides: TGCAGTGCTAGGGGGACAGCCGAAAAACTGTTTTTT. Protein product: CSARGTAEKLFF.

This clonotype showed up many times. The chain uses TRBV20-1 and TRBJ2-1, with D perhaps TRBD2 (6 bases). Trimming shortened V by 3 bases and J by 13 bases, and 13 bases separated the two germline ends. Germline V gene lookup returns CDR1 DFQATT and CDR2 SNEGSKA (reference sequence). This CDR3 comprises 11 residues. CDR3 amino acids: CSARVADPQFF. DNA for the CDR3: TGCAGTGCTAGGGTAGCGGACCCTCAGTTCTTC.

This clonotype was seen a few times. The DNA for the CDR3 is TGCAGTGTAGCCCAACGGGCTAACTATGGCTACACCTTC. It translates to CSVAQRANYGYTF. The V call is TRBV20-1, the J call TRBJ1-2; D gene unclear. In germline, CDR1 is DFQATT, CDR2 SNEGSKA (reference sequence). The germline V and J ends were trimmed by 7 bases and 0 bases, with 12 bases remaining between them. The CDR3 extends over 13 amino acids.

The chain employs TRBV4-3 and TRBJ2-1; TRBD1 matches 10 bases. V lost 1 base to trimming and J lost 7 bases; unmatched junction nucleotides: 7. From germline, CDR1 is LGHNA and CDR2 YSLEER. The CDR3 is 16 amino acids. DNA of the CDR3: TGCGCCAGCAGCCAAGTAATCGGGACAGGGGTTAATGAGCAGTTCTTC. This sequence encodes CASSQVIGTGVNEQFF.

This chain uses TRBV20-1 with TRBJ2-7; D is perhaps TRBD2 (6 bases). Germline lookup yields CDR1 DFQATT and CDR2 SNEGSKA (reference sequence). Between the trimmed V and J ends, which lost 3 bases and 5 bases, there was a span of 11 bases. The CDR3 sequence is 12 residues long. The CDR3 loop is CSARTGEDEQYF. The CDR3 DNA reads TGCAGTGCTAGGACGGGAGAGGACGAGCAGTACTTC.

This clonotype was detected ten times or more. The chain joins TRBV12-3 or TRBV12-4 to TRBJ1-1; 8 positions match TRBD1. The CDR3 is made up of 14 amino acids. J was trimmed by 4 bases and V by 4 bases; bases with no gene match: 5. CDR3 sequence reads: CASSSGQGRTEAFF. The CDR3 coding sequence is TGTGCCAGCAGTTCCGGACAGGGACGCACTGAAGCTTTCTTT.

This clonotype was observed a handful of times. The chain recombines TRBV12-3 or TRBV12-4 with TRBJ1-3; D might be TRBD1 (6 bases). The V end was cut by 6 bases, the J end by 11 bases, with 14 bases between. CDR3 size: 12 residues. This CDR3 is CASSREGGAIYF. The CDR3 DNA reads TGTGCCAGCAGCCGAGAAGGGGGAGCCATATATTTT.

This clonotype came up many times. This sequence joins TRBV5-1 and TRBJ2-1; D remains unclear. From germline, CDR1 is SGHRS and CDR2 YFSETQ. With 4 bases removed from V and 4 bases from J, the gap between germline ends came to 12 bases. The CDR3 length is 14 residues. The CDR3 is CASSPGDGYNEQFF. In DNA form, the CDR3 reads TGCGCCAGCAGCCCTGGTGACGGATACAATGAGCAGTTCTTC.

This clonotype was counted at least ten times. The V call is TRBV12-3 or TRBV12-4, the J call TRBJ1-1, with 8 bases matching TRBD1. The V segment lost 6 bases and the J segment 5 bases; nucleotides outside the gene matches: 5. The length of the CDR3 is 13 residues. CDR3 DNA: TGTGCCAGCAGCCTACAGGGGGTTACTGAAGCTTTCTTT. It specifies CASSLQGVTEAFF.